A single sample gave rise to the 12 T cell receptor beta chains below, sequenced in a study of blood T cell repertoires in COVID-19. The data were produced by immunoSEQ multiplex PCR, yet TCRdb's version contains in-frame clones alone and is incomplete. Counted here are around 200,000 clones, about 90% occurring once; the ten biggest clones make up 1.2%. The sequenced material came from PBMCs or T cells enriched from blood (not recorded which). All receptors come from a man younger than 45 who had recovered from COVID-19.

CDR3 protein: CASNPGHWNEKLFF. In DNA, the CDR3 is TGTGCCAGCAATCCGGGACACTGGAATGAAAAACTGTTTTTT. The chain employs TRBV28 and TRBJ1-4; maybe TRBD1 (6 bases). Per the germline V gene, CDR1 is MDHEN and CDR2 is SYDVKM. The V gene lost 7 bases and the J gene lost 5 bases, with 14 bases spanning the gap. The CDR3 spans 14 residues.

The rearrangement joins TRBV5-6 to TRBJ2-7; TRBD2 agrees at 8 bases. The CDR3 runs 13 residues. V shed 2 bases and J 5 bases; nucleotides not matched to a gene: 3. Germline V gene sequence: CDR1 SGHDT, CDR2 YYEEEE. The DNA for the CDR3 is TGTGCCAGCAGCTTTGCGACTAGCGACGAGCAGTACTTC. Its translation: CASSFATSDEQYF.

The chain links TRBV28 to TRBJ2-7; D may be TRBD1 (5 bases). Trimming shortened V by 7 bases and J by 5 bases, and 12 bases separated the two germline ends. The V gene's germline CDR1 is MDHEN and CDR2 SYDVKM. The CDR3 extends over 12 amino acids. The DNA of the CDR3 is TGTGCCAGCAACCAGGGATGGGACGAGCAGTACTTC. This codes for CASNQGWDEQYF.

The chain links TRBV4-1 to TRBJ2-7; no clear D. CDR3 size: 13 residues. V lost 1 base to trimming and J lost 8 bases, with 12 bases between them. The germline gives CDR1 MGHRA, CDR2 YSYEKL. The CDR3 nucleotides are TGCGCCAGCAGCCAAGGAACTTCTCGCAAGCAGTACTTC. The encoded protein is CASSQGTSRKQYF.

This chain links TRBV28 with TRBJ2-7; D possibly corresponds to TRBD2 (5 bases). This CDR3 has 14 residues. The V and J ends lost 7 bases and 2 bases respectively, with 15 bases between them. From germline, CDR1 is MDHEN and CDR2 SYDVKM. CDR3 bases: TGTGCCAGCACCCGGGCAGCGGAGCCCTACGAGCAGTACTTC. Its translation is CASTRAAEPYEQYF.

The V and J genes are TRBV10-2 and TRBJ1-2; weak D call: TRBD1 (6 bases). The germline V gene encodes CDR1 WSHSY and CDR2 SAAADI. V shed 6 bases and J shed 4 bases, with 12 bases lying between them. The CDR3 covers 13 residues. The CDR3 nucleotides are TGCGCCAGCAGCCTGACAGGCCTCTATGGCTACACCTTC. It specifies CASSLTGLYGYTF.

CDR3 in amino acids: CASSQTRQGGSTDTQYF. CDR3 sequence (DNA): TGCGCCAGCAGCCAAACTAGACAGGGAGGTAGCACAGATACGCAGTATTTT. The chain couples TRBV4-1 to TRBJ2-3; D possibly corresponds to TRBD1 (7 bases). The CDR3 runs 17 residues. V was pared by 2 bases and J by 0 bases, with 15 bases between. The germline V gene has CDR1 MGHRA and CDR2 YSYEKL.

The V gene is TRBV18, the J gene TRBJ1-4, with TRBD1 as a possible D gene (5 bases). Germline values: CDR1 KGHSH, CDR2 LQKENI. There are 16 residues in the CDR3. The germline V and J ends were trimmed by 6 bases and 8 bases, with 22 bases remaining between them. The CDR3 sequence is CASSENAGNIGEKLFF. The CDR3, as DNA: TGTGCCAGCTCCGAAAACGCAGGGAATATTGGAGAAAAACTGTTTTTT.

The V gene is TRBV27, the J gene TRBJ2-7; TRBD1 aligns across 8 bases. The CDR3 totals 15 residues. CDR1 and CDR2 (germline): MNHEY, SMNVEV (reference sequence). The trim removed 5 bases at V and 2 bases at J, leaving 8 bases unmatched. CDR3 loop: CASSPGQGYTYEQYF. CDR3 nucleotide sequence: TGTGCCAGCAGTCCCGGACAGGGATATACCTACGAGCAGTACTTC.

This clone was detected only once. The V and J genes are TRBV10-3 and TRBJ2-3; 13 bases agree with TRBD2. V was pared by 6 bases and J by 1 base, with 13 bases of the junction left unmatched. Germline CDR1 ENHRY, CDR2 SYGVKD. This CDR3 is 19 amino acids long. CDR3 DNA sequence: TGTGCCATCAGCGCCACTAGCGGGAGGGCCACCCGAGGCACAGATACGCAGTATTTT. Its protein product is CAISATSGRATRGTDTQYF.

The rearrangement links TRBV4-1 to TRBJ1-2, with D perhaps TRBD1 (5 bases). The length of the CDR3 is 13 residues. V was shortened by 4 bases and J by 4 bases, with 10 bases between the two germline ends. Germline CDR1 and CDR2: MGHRA and YSYEKL. This CDR3 reads CASSPGGGYGYTF. The CDR3 region has the DNA TGCGCCAGCAGCCCGGGGGGGGGCTATGGCTACACCTTC.

This chain connects TRBV19 to TRBJ2-7, with D perhaps matching TRBD2 (6 bases). The CDR3 consists of 14 residues. Germline values: CDR1 LNHDA, CDR2 SQIVND (reference sequence). V lost 1 base, J lost 6 bases, and 13 bases lay in between. The CDR3 protein is CASSIAREFGEQYF. Here the CDR3 DNA reads TGTGCCAGTAGTATAGCCCGGGAGTTTGGCGAGCAGTACTTC.